This T cell receptor beta chain was recorded in a study of early T cells in non-severe SARS-CoV-2 infection. Study summary: Chains stayed unpaired after sequencing of bulk RNA from unsorted whole blood.

Study findings and constraints: In VDJdb matching, anti-spike CD8 responses were favored while private and CD4 specificities went missing.

This clonotype was detected many times. Its antigen is not identified. At one end, the junction sequence differs from germline, possibly due to a read error. The CDR3 covers 14 residues. Germline CDR1 SGHTA, CDR2 FQGNSA. Unique molecular identifier tags were affixed to discrete cDNA molecules. Each CDR3 protein is one row after TCRdb ran MiXCR on the 5' RACE reads. The table records 43,000 or so distinct CDR3 sequences, under 7.5% of them present only once. Input material: whole blood. The receptor comes from an adult who was a healthcare worker with PCR-confirmed SARS-CoV-2 infection or an uninfected control (not recorded which). The chain couples TRBV7-2 to TRBJ1-6; the D gene is possibly TRBD1 (6 bases). The CDR3 DNA is TGTGCCAGCAGCTCAACAGGGTATAGTTCACCCCTCCACTTT. Translating gives CASSSTGYSSPLHF.